This is a list of T cell receptor beta chains from one sample in a study of blood T cell repertoires in COVID-19. Sequencing was performed with immunoSEQ multiplex PCR; in TCRdb, only in-frame clones are kept and a portion is missing. The top ten hold 15% to 20% of the sample, which has roughly 170,000 clones, more than 70% seen once. Sequencing was done on a sample of PBMCs or T cells enriched from blood (not recorded which). These receptors originate from a man aged 55 to 70 who had recovered from COVID-19. Each CDR3 is given with its conserved first and last residue. A D gene is named only where the DNA matches it firmly.

-,TRBV21-1,15,TRBJ2-7,CASSPGRDRTYEQYF,TGTGCCAGCAGCCCCGGGCGGGACAGGACCTACGAGCAGTACTTC
TRBD1,TRBV9,14,TRBJ1-2,CASSVGQGPYGYTF,TGTGCCAGCAGCGTAGGACAGGGGCCCTATGGCTACACCTTC
-,TRBV6-2/TRBV6-3,15,TRBJ1-5,CASSDTLTSNQPQHF,TGTGCCAGCAGTGATACCCTAACGAGCAATCAGCCCCAGCATTTT
TRBD2,TRBV27,16,TRBJ2-7,CASAKSTGGGPYEQYF,TGTGCCAGCGCTAAGTCGACGGGCGGGGGGCCCTACGAGCAGTACTTC
-,TRBV9,15,TRBJ2-7,CASSVGVARTYEQYF,TGTGCCAGCAGCGTAGGGGTAGCGAGGACCTACGAGCAGTACTTC
-,TRBV3-1/TRBV3-2,16,TRBJ1-4,CASSLGWAATNEKLFF,TGTGCCAGCAGCCTCGGTTGGGCCGCAACTAATGAAAAACTGTTTTTT
-,TRBV7-8,14,TRBJ2-5,CASSLTLAIETQYF,TGTGCCAGCAGCTTGACCCTAGCGATAGAGACCCAGTACTTC
TRBD2,TRBV7-9,16,TRBJ2-3,CASSWGTSGGTDTQYF,TGTGCCAGCAGCTGGGGGACTAGCGGGGGGACAGATACGCAGTATTTT
TRBD2,TRBV5-1,17,TRBJ2-5,CASSEGLAGRGQETQYF,TGCGCCAGCAGCGAGGGACTAGCGGGAAGGGGCCAAGAGACCCAGTACTTC
TRBD2,TRBV7-9,16,TRBJ2-5,CASSLVSSGSGETQYF,TGTGCCAGCAGCTTAGTGAGTAGCGGGAGTGGAGAGACCCAGTACTTC